The 24 T cell receptor beta chains given below trace back to one sample, sequenced in a study of T cells in Graves' hyperthyroidism and ophthalmopathy. RNA transcripts gave rise to amplified TCR beta CDR3 regions. Primed by the HTBI set, a first-round RT-PCR was run on the TCR CDR3. In TCRdb, the multiplex PCR reads were re-called with MiXCR into one record per CDR3 protein. This sample carries 730,000 or so distinct CDR3 sequences, approximately 19% of them seen once, and the ten largest clones take around 15%. The sequencing sample was made of blood. Receptor source: a woman aged 50 to 65 with Graves' hyperthyroidism that later progressed to Graves' ophthalmopathy.

This clonotype was detected a few times. This chain joins TRBV15 and TRBJ1-1; D may be TRBD1 (6 bases). CDR3 length: 13 residues. CDR1 LNHNV and CDR2 YYDKDF come from the germline V gene (reference sequence). With 2 bases removed from V and 3 bases from J, the gap between germline ends came to 7 bases. Here the CDR3 DNA reads TGTGCCACCAGCAGATACAGGGACACTGAAGCTTTCTTT. Its translation is CATSRYRDTEAFF.

This clonotype was observed a few times. The chain uses TRBV7-6 and TRBJ2-3, with D perhaps TRBD2 (5 bases). Trimming stripped 5 bases from V and 2 bases from J, with 17 bases between. The CDR3 extends over 16 amino acids. Germline CDR1 is SGHVS and CDR2 is FNYEAQ. In nucleotides, the CDR3 is TGTGCCAGCAGCCCTATCCGGGGTCTCTACACAGATACGCAGTATTTT. This gives the protein CASSPIRGLYTDTQYF.

The gene calls are TRBV6-1 and TRBJ1-1, with D tentatively TRBD1 (5 bases). Germline CDR1 reads MNHNS; CDR2 reads SASEGT. The CDR3 is 14 amino acids. With 6 bases removed from V and 0 bases from J, the gap between germline ends came to 11 bases. Here the CDR3 reads CASSATALNTEAFF. The CDR3 region has the DNA TGTGCCAGCAGCGCGACAGCCCTGAACACTGAAGCTTTCTTT.

This sequence joins TRBV19 and TRBJ1-6, with 8 bases matching TRBD1. The CDR3 totals 15 residues. Trimming at V came to 5 bases and at J to 8 bases, leaving 8 bases not matched to a gene. Germline CDR1 LNHDA, CDR2 SQIVND (reference sequence). The CDR3 DNA reads as TGTGCCAGTAGTGGACAGGGAAGTCAGTATTCACCCCTCCACTTT. This encodes CASSGQGSQYSPLHF.

Remarks on this clonotype: It is likely a read error, because the conserved phenylalanine at the end of the CDR3 is missing. This chain connects TRBV11-1 to TRBJ1-6, with D possibly being TRBD1 (5 bases). There are 13 residues in the CDR3. Deletions cut 5 bases from V and 10 bases from J, with 12 bases between. CDR1 SGHAT and CDR2 FQDESV come from the germline V gene (reference sequence). The CDR3 reads CASSVTRGSPLHL. The CDR3 nucleotides read TGTGCCAGCAGCGTAACGAGGGGCTCACCCCTCCACCTT.

This clonotype was found many times. The chain carries TRBV5-1 and TRBJ1-1, with 7 bases matching TRBD1. V was pared by 4 bases and J by 0 bases, with 9 bases of the junction left unmatched. CDR1 is SGHRS, CDR2 YFSETQ, per germline. This CDR3 is built from 16 residues. The CDR3 DNA follows: TGCGCCAGCAGCCCGGGACAGATCTTCATGAACACTGAAGCTTTCTTT. Its protein product is CASSPGQIFMNTEAFF.

The sample holds many counts of this clonotype. At one of its ends the junction is not consistent with the germline gene, which may arise from a read error. V gene TRBV29-1 combines with J gene TRBJ1-1; 10 bases fit TRBD1. Germline V gene data show CDR1 as SQVTM and CDR2 as ANQGSEA. This CDR3 contains 13 residues. The CDR3 protein is CSVEGQGDTEAFF. CDR3 in DNA: TGCAGCGTGGAAGGACAGGGGGACACTGAAGCTTTCTTT. Full variable domain (remainder filled in from reference TRBV29-1 and TRBJ1-1): SAVISQKPSRDICQRGTSLTIQCQVDSQVTMMFWYRQQPGQSLTLIATANQGSEATYESGFVIDKFPISRPNLTFSTLTVSNMSPEDSSIYLCSVEGQGDTEAFFGQGTRLTVV.

The chain couples TRBV14 to TRBJ1-2; D is uncertain. Trimming took off 5 bases at V and 6 bases at J, with 16 bases between the two ends. In germline, CDR1 is SGHDN, CDR2 FVKESK. The CDR3 length is 14 residues. The CDR3 loop is CASSGVGVPNGYTF. CDR3 in DNA: TGTGCCAGCAGCGGGGTAGGAGTTCCAAATGGCTACACCTTC.

In its sample, this clonotype was seen many times. The chain is built from TRBV20-1 and TRBJ1-5, with D possibly being TRBD1 (5 bases). V shed 5 bases and J shed 6 bases, with 14 bases lying between them. From germline, CDR1 is DFQATT and CDR2 SNEGSKA (reference sequence). The CDR3 is 13 amino acids. For the CDR3, the DNA is TGCAGTGCTTTCGGGACCTCGGGTCAGCCCCAGCATTTT. The encoded protein is CSAFGTSGQPQHF.

The J gene is TRBJ1-4, the V gene TRBV4-1, with TRBD1 matching over 7 bases. V gave up 2 bases and J gave up 8 bases; unmatched junction bases: 2. The CDR3 is 13 amino acids. CDR1 is MGHRA and CDR2 is YSYEKL in the germline V gene. In DNA form, the CDR3 reads TGCGCCAGCAGCCAAACAGGGGACGAAAAACTGTTTTTT. Translating it yields CASSQTGDEKLFF.

This clonotype appeared a few times. The CDR3 loop reads CAISRGASNSPLHF. The CDR3 DNA follows: TGTGCCATCAGTAGGGGGGCGTCTAATTCACCCCTCCACTTT. The chain has TRBV10-3 and TRBJ1-6, with D possibly TRBD1 on 6 matching bases. The CDR3 is 14 residues long. Germline CDR1 ENHRY, CDR2 SYGVKD. With 5 bases removed from V and 6 bases from J, the gap between germline ends came to 11 bases.

Ten or more counts support this clonotype. This chain uses TRBV3-1 with TRBJ2-7; D uncertain. The length of the CDR3 is 15 residues. Germline V gives CDR1 LGHDT, CDR2 YNNKEL (reference sequence). Trimming left V 4 bases short and J 2 bases short, with 15 bases between. The CDR3: CASSRNPVSTYEQYF. CDR3 DNA: TGTGCCAGCAGCCGAAATCCGGTTAGTACCTACGAGCAGTACTTC.

This clonotype was counted once. The rearrangement uses TRBV7-9 and TRBJ2-5; no clear D. Germline CDR1 reads SEHNR; CDR2 reads FQNEAQ (reference sequence). V was pared by 4 bases and J by 5 bases, with 8 bases between. The length of the CDR3 is 12 residues. Here the CDR3 DNA reads TGTGCCAGCAGCTCGATAGACGAGACCCAGTACTTC. Encoded protein: CASSSIDETQYF.

This clonotype appeared many times. The rearrangement joins TRBV12-3 or TRBV12-4 to TRBJ1-6; weak D call: TRBD1 (5 bases). The CDR3 has 13 amino acids. V was clipped by 8 bases and J by 9 bases, with 14 bases between them. The CDR3 reads CASGQEGGSPLHF. The DNA for the CDR3 is TGTGCCAGCGGACAAGAGGGTGGTTCACCCCTCCACTTT.

The chain has TRBV2 and TRBJ1-3, with D maybe TRBD1 (6 bases). The germline V gene encodes CDR1 SNHLY and CDR2 FYNNEI. Trimming took 6 bases from V and 0 from J, leaving 15 bases between them. This CDR3 is 16 amino acids long. The CDR3 sequence is CASRYTGITSGNTIYF. CDR3 nucleotides: TGTGCCAGCAGGTATACAGGGATAACCTCTGGAAACACCATATATTTT.

V usage is TRBV12-3 or TRBV12-4 and J usage is TRBJ2-5; D might be TRBD2 (5 bases). The CDR3 is made up of 15 amino acids. Trimming shortened V by 8 bases and J by 5 bases, and 21 bases separated the two germline ends. Here the CDR3 DNA reads TGTGCCAGCCTTGGGTCGAGGACTGTGGAGGAGACCCAGTACTTC. Protein sequence: CASLGSRTVEETQYF.

There are many counts of this clonotype. The V and J genes are TRBV20-1 and TRBJ2-1, with D possibly being TRBD1 (6 bases). Germline V gives CDR1 DFQATT, CDR2 SNEGSKA (reference sequence). The CDR3 runs to 17 residues. Deletions cut 0 bases from V and 1 base from J, with 16 bases between. CDR3 nucleotides: TGCAGTGCTAGAGATCTCCGACAGGCCCCATCCTACAATGAGCAGTTCTTC. Encoded protein: CSARDLRQAPSYNEQFF.

The chain uses TRBV6-1 and TRBJ1-1; D unresolved. Germline CDR1 is MNHNS and CDR2 is SASEGT. The CDR3 is made up of 11 amino acids. V was cut by 6 bases and J by 9 bases, with 11 bases left in between. The CDR3 DNA reads TGTGCCAGCAGGGCCGAATTAAAAGCTTTCTTT. Translated: CASRAELKAFF.

This clonotype was seen only a few times. This sequence joins TRBV15 and TRBJ1-3, with unresolved D. The V end was cut by 1 base, the J end by 4 bases, with 11 bases between. The germline V gene encodes CDR1 LNHNV and CDR2 YYDKDF (reference sequence). CDR3 length equals 15 residues. The CDR3 here is CATSRVEGPGNTIYF. CDR3 coding DNA: TGTGCCACCAGCAGAGTGGAGGGCCCCGGAAACACCATATATTTT.

This clonotype was counted ten times or more. The chain is built from TRBV20-1 and TRBJ2-1; a possible D gene is TRBD1 (6 bases). The CDR3 is 13 amino acids. CDR1 is DFQATT and CDR2 is SNEGSKA in the germline V gene (reference sequence). V was shortened by 6 bases and J by 7 bases, with 16 bases between the two germline ends. The CDR3 DNA reads TGCAGTGCAAGAAGGGACATCTGGAATGAGCAGTTCTTC. Its protein product is CSARRDIWNEQFF.

In nucleotides, the CDR3 is TGTGCCAGCAGCTTAGCAGCGGGGAACACCGGGGAGCTGTTTTTT. Its protein product is CASSLAAGNTGELFF. The gene calls are TRBV5-6 and TRBJ2-2; D might be TRBD2 (6 bases). This CDR3 is built from 15 residues. The germline V gene has CDR1 SGHDT and CDR2 YYEEEE. Deletions cut 2 bases from V and 1 base from J, with 9 bases between.

V gene TRBV19 combines with J gene TRBJ1-2; D may be TRBD1 (5 bases). The CDR3 extends over 12 amino acids. The germline V gene encodes CDR1 LNHDA and CDR2 SQIVND (reference sequence). The ends were cut back, 5 bases at V and 5 bases at J, with 9 bases in the middle. The DNA of the CDR3 is TGTGCCAGTAGTCCGACAGAGTATGGCTACACCTTC. Translating gives CASSPTEYGYTF.

This clonotype occurred a few times. This chain connects TRBV11-2 to TRBJ2-1; D gene uncertain. This CDR3 region has 13 residues. Looked up from germline, CDR1 is SGHAT and CDR2 is FQNNGV. Trimming stripped 1 base from V and 9 bases from J, with 10 bases between. The CDR3: CASSLVLQSEQFF. CDR3 nucleotide sequence: TGTGCCAGCAGCTTAGTATTACAGTCTGAGCAGTTCTTC.

This chain connects TRBV4-1 to TRBJ2-5; D call uncertain. Germline V gene data show CDR1 as MGHRA and CDR2 as YSYEKL. Trimming took off 4 bases at V and 1 base at J, with 16 bases between the two ends. The CDR3 is made up of 16 amino acids. CDR3 sequence: CASSPTPGRIQETQYF. The CDR3 nucleotides read TGCGCCAGCAGCCCGACCCCCGGCAGGATCCAAGAGACCCAGTACTTC.